The present TCR beta chain was sequenced within a study of cytomegalovirus exposure and HLA in healthy donors. Findings of the study overall: As a later analysis revealed, most CMV-associated TCR beta chains appeared HLA-restricted.

Regarding this clone: Its target is unknown.

Germline loops: CDR1 LNHDA, CDR2 SQIVND (reference sequence). The length of the CDR3 is 19 residues. Trimming at V came to 3 bases and at J to 2 bases, leaving 14 bases not matched to a gene. PCR was performed using 60 Vbeta and 13 Jbeta primers. Sequencing was performed with immunoSEQ multiplex PCR; in TCRdb, only in-frame clones are kept and a portion is missing. The repertoire consists of 100,000 to 150,000 clones, with 65% to 80% occurring once and the leading ten covering about 5.8%. J is TRBJ2-5 and V is TRBV19; 11 nucleotides line up with TRBD2. Sequenced input: PBMCs. The clonotype originates from a man between 18 and 35 years old in good health and CMV-seropositive. Here the CDR3 reads CASSIRPATSGVLQETQYF. CDR3 coding DNA: TGTGCCAGTAGTATTCGTCCCGCGACTAGCGGGGTCTTACAAGAGACCCAGTACTTC.